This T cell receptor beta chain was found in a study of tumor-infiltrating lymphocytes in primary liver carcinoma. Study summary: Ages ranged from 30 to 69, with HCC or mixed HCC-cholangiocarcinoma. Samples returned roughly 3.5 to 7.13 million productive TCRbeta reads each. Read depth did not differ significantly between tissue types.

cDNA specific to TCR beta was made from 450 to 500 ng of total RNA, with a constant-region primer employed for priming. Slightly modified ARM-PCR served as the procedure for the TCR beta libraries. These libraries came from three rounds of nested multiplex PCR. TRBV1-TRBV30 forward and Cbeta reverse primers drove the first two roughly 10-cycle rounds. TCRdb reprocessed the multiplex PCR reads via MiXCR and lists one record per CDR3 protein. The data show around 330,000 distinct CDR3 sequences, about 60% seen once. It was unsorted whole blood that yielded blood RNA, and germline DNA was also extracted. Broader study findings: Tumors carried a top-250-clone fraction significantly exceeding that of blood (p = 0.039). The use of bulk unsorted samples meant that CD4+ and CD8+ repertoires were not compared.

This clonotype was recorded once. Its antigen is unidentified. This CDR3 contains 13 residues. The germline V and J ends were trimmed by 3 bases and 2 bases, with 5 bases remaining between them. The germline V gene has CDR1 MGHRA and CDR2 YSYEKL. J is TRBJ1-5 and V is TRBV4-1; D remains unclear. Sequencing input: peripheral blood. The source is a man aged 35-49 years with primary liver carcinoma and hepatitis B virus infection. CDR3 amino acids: CASSHSGNQPQHF. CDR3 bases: TGCGCCAGCAGCCACAGTGGCAATCAGCCCCAGCATTTT.